These 20 T cell receptor beta chains originate from one sample sequenced in a study of T-cell memory formation after mild COVID-19 (dated by TCRdb to the early 2020s). Library method: 5' RACE. The reads were generated on an Illumina NovaSeq 6000. TCRdb's own reprocessing of the public reads used fastp at Q25 and MiXCR and kept productive beta chains. Here each entry gathers all rows of one CDR3 protein and keeps the most common genes and DNA. The sample table records about 170,000 distinct CDR3 sequences; approximately 12% of these occur just once. The ten most abundant clones make up roughly 3.4% of the sample. The sequenced material came from PBMCs or a T cell subset sorted from them (not recorded which). The receptors stem from a man aged 18 to 30 who had mild COVID-19 (a few samples of this study predate the infection). The sample titles of this study are shuffled in the database, so cell type and time point are left out; the donor was told from shared clones.

Many counts were recorded for this clonotype. CDR3 sequence: CSARDSGRGSTEAFF. Here the CDR3 DNA reads TGCAGTGCTAGAGATAGCGGCAGGGGCTCTACTGAAGCTTTCTTT. The genes are TRBV20-1 and TRBJ1-1, with a tentative D call TRBD1 (6 bases). The CDR3 has 15 residues. Germline CDR1 reads DFQATT; CDR2 reads SNEGSKA (reference sequence). The ends were cut back, 0 bases at V and 5 bases at J, with 16 bases in the middle.

This chain connects TRBV5-1 to TRBJ2-5, with 15 nucleotides matching TRBD2. CDR1 and CDR2 from the germline V gene are SGHRS and YFSETQ. J was trimmed by 2 bases and V by 0 bases; bases with no gene match: 2. This CDR3 has 17 amino acids. CDR3 residues: CASSLAGLAGGQETQYF. For the CDR3, the DNA is TGCGCCAGCAGCTTGGCCGGACTAGCGGGGGGGCAAGAGACCCAGTACTTC.

This chain links TRBV5-1 with TRBJ1-5; D possibly corresponds to TRBD1 (6 bases). Per the germline V gene, CDR1 is SGHRS and CDR2 is YFSETQ. Trimming removed 5 bases from V and 3 bases from J, with 15 bases in between. The CDR3 consists of 15 residues. CDR3 coding DNA: TGCGCCAGCAGATTAACAGGGCTCCCCAATCAGCCCCAGCATTTT. Its translation is CASRLTGLPNQPQHF.

The chain recombines TRBV7-9 with TRBJ1-6; D remains ambiguous. CDR3 size: 17 residues. Germline V gives CDR1 SEHNR, CDR2 FQNEAQ (reference sequence). V was pared by 1 base and J by 10 bases, with 20 bases between. CDR3 bases: TGTGCCAGCAGCTTAGAGTACAGTGTCGGGTTCGGGTCACCCCTCCACTTT. Its protein is CASSLEYSVGFGSPLHF.

The chain uses TRBV2 and TRBJ1-1, with a tentative D call TRBD1 (5 bases). The CDR3 length is 14 residues. Trimming stripped 7 bases from V and 0 bases from J, with 12 bases between. Germline CDR1 reads SNHLY; CDR2 reads FYNNEI. CDR3 sequence reads: CASTEDSLNTEAFF. The CDR3 DNA reads TGTGCCAGCACCGAAGACAGCCTGAACACTGAAGCTTTCTTT. The variable domain in full, with the rest retrieved from reference TRBV2 and TRBJ1-1, is EPEVTQTPSHQVTQMGQEVILRCVPISNHLYFYWYRQILGQKVEFLVSFYNNEISEKSEIFDDQFSVERPDGSNFTLKIRSTKLEDSAMYFCASTEDSLNTEAFFGQGTRLTVV.

This clonotype has only a few counts. V usage is TRBV5-1 and J usage is TRBJ2-3, with a tentative D call TRBD2 (7 bases). V was clipped by 1 base and J by 4 bases, with 13 bases between them. The CDR3 extends over 15 amino acids. Germline CDR1 SGHRS, CDR2 YFSETQ. Written as DNA, the CDR3 is TGCGCCAGCAGCTTGCAACGGGGGGCATCAGATACGCAGTATTTT. Its protein is CASSLQRGASDTQYF.

V gene TRBV6-2 or TRBV6-3 combines with J gene TRBJ2-7, with D tentatively TRBD1 (6 bases). Per the germline V gene, CDR1 is MNHEY and CDR2 is SVGEGT. The CDR3 extends over 14 amino acids. Between the trimmed V and J ends, which lost 5 bases and 2 bases, there was a span of 13 bases. The CDR3 loop is CASSEDRSTYEQYV. The DNA for the CDR3 is TGTGCCAGCAGTGAGGACAGATCTACCTACGAGCAGTACGTC.

The V call is TRBV6-5, the J call TRBJ2-5; D is possibly TRBD1 or TRBD2 (5 bases each). The V gene lost 4 bases and the J gene lost 10 bases, with 16 bases spanning the gap. The CDR3 runs to 13 residues. The V gene's germline CDR1 is MNHEY and CDR2 SVGAGI. CDR3 protein: CASSSPGTVDQYF. The CDR3 nucleotides are TGTGCCAGCAGTTCCCCCGGGACCGTGGACCAGTACTTC.

This clonotype appeared a few times. The gene calls are TRBV14 and TRBJ2-7; 10 nucleotides match TRBD1. Germline CDR1 and CDR2: SGHDN and FVKESK. The CDR3 covers 15 residues. V was clipped by 4 bases and J by 3 bases; unmatched bases: 6. CDR3 sequence: CASSLSGDRGYEQYV. The CDR3, as DNA: TGTGCCAGCAGCCTTTCGGGGGACAGGGGCTACGAGCAGTACGTC.

This clonotype was found many times. The rearrangement uses TRBV7-3 and TRBJ2-2, with D possibly being TRBD2 (5 bases). The CDR3 totals 15 residues. Germline lookup yields CDR1 SGHTA and CDR2 FQGTGA. Trimming took 5 bases from V and 5 from J, leaving 15 bases between them. As DNA, the CDR3 is TGTGCCAGCAGCGCCGCCGCGGGCGCTACCGGGGAGCTGTTTTTT. Translation gives CASSAAAGATGELFF.

This clonotype was seen only a few times. V usage is TRBV7-2 and J usage is TRBJ1-1; D ambiguous. This CDR3 is 14 amino acids long. V dropped 3 bases and J dropped 6 bases, with 14 bases sitting between them. Germline V gene data show CDR1 as SGHTA and CDR2 as FQGNSA. CDR3 loop: CASSFRRQGAEAFF. In DNA, the CDR3 is TGTGCCAGCAGCTTCAGACGCCAAGGCGCTGAAGCTTTCTTT.

This clonotype appeared a few times. The chain employs TRBV3-1 and TRBJ1-2; D remains ambiguous. The CDR3 has 20 residues. The V end was cut by 1 base, the J end by 1 base, with 25 bases between. CDR1 and CDR2 from the germline V gene are LGHDT and YNNKEL (reference sequence). For the CDR3, the DNA is TGTGCCAGCAGCCAAGTGAACCCGGACCACAAATATCCAATTAACTATGGCTACACCTTC. This encodes CASSQVNPDHKYPINYGYTF.

In this sample, this clonotype turned up a few times. V and J are TRBV12-3 or TRBV12-4 and TRBJ2-7; 9 bases fit TRBD1. The CDR3 is made up of 15 amino acids. V shed 6 bases, J shed 4 bases, and the junction held 10 bases outside the gene matches. CDR3 sequence reads: CASRPQGAGRYEQYF. CDR3 sequence (DNA): TGTGCCAGCAGACCACAGGGGGCTGGCAGGTACGAGCAGTACTTC.

The sample holds many counts of this clonotype. The CDR3 DNA reads TGTGCCAGCTCACTCGACACCCTGAACACTGAAGCTTTCTTT. Amino acid sequence: CASSLDTLNTEAFF. The rearrangement uses TRBV18 and TRBJ1-1; D is unclear. CDR3 length: 14 amino acids. Germline V gene data show CDR1 as KGHSH and CDR2 as LQKENI. V lost 4 bases to trimming and J lost 0 bases, with 9 bases between them.

This clonotype was counted between two and nine times. The V and J genes are TRBV5-1 and TRBJ1-1; 7 positions agree with TRBD1. The CDR3 contains 17 residues. Germline V gene lookup returns CDR1 SGHRS and CDR2 YFSETQ. The V gene end was trimmed by 0 bases and the J gene end by 1 base; junction bases not matched to a gene: 9. CDR3 DNA sequence: TGCGCCAGCAGCTTGGGACAGGGAATTCCCCCGAACACTGAAGCTTTCTTT. The encoded protein is CASSLGQGIPPNTEAFF.

In this sample, this clonotype turned up a few times. The chain is built from TRBV4-3 and TRBJ1-3; TRBD1 matches 7 bases. This CDR3 spans 17 amino acids. Germline V gene lookup returns CDR1 LGHNA and CDR2 YSLEER. V lost 0 bases and J lost 3; bases outside the gene matches: 8. The CDR3 loop reads CASSQDLYRGGGNTIYF. For the CDR3, the DNA is TGCGCCAGCAGCCAAGATCTTTACAGGGGAGGTGGAAACACCATATATTTT.

The chain uses TRBV7-8 and TRBJ1-4, with D possibly being TRBD1 (5 bases). The CDR3 consists of 15 residues. V was clipped by 1 base and J by 4 bases, with 10 bases between them. CDR1 is SGHVS, CDR2 FQNEAQ, per germline. CDR3 loop: CASSLETAYNEKLFF. CDR3 in DNA: TGTGCCAGCAGCTTAGAGACAGCCTATAATGAAAAACTGTTTTTT.

This clonotype was found many times. The junction and the germline gene differ at one end; a read error may be behind it. The chain has TRBV7-2 and TRBJ2-1; TRBD2 matches 12 bases. Germline CDR1 is SGHTA and CDR2 is FQGNSA. The CDR3 runs to 18 residues. The DNA of the CDR3 is TGTGCCAGCAGTTTAGGACTAGCGGGGAGTACCTCCTACAATGAGCAGTTCTTC. Its translation is CASSLGLAGSTSYNEQFF.

There are a few counts of this clonotype. V gene TRBV5-1 combines with J gene TRBJ1-4, with a possible D match to TRBD1 (6 bases). CDR1 SGHRS and CDR2 YFSETQ come from the germline V gene. This CDR3 comprises 16 residues. V lost 0 bases and J lost 15, with 24 bases in between. The CDR3 sequence: CASSLEGGRTAVAVFF. The DNA of the CDR3 is TGCGCCAGCAGCTTGGAGGGGGGACGGACTGCAGTGGCGGTGTTTTTT.

J is TRBJ1-2 and V is TRBV10-3, with D tentatively TRBD1 (5 bases). V gave up 10 bases and J gave up 6 bases, with 12 bases separating them. CDR1 ENHRY and CDR2 SYGVKD come from the germline V gene. This CDR3 comprises 11 residues. CDR3 residues: CATRDLHGYTF. In nucleotides, the CDR3 is TGTGCCACCAGGGACTTGCATGGCTACACCTTC.